Listed below are T cell receptor beta chains from one sample, sequenced in a study of CD8+ T cells in alopecia areata. TCRdb keeps only in-frame clones here, not all; method: immunoSEQ multiplex PCR. This sample yields about 100,000 clones, of which around 44% are seen a single time; 18% belongs to the top ten. The material sequenced was CD8+ T cells sorted from blood, taken at week 24, from a patient treated with tofacitinib. All receptors come from a human donor with alopecia areata. Each CDR3 is given with its conserved first and last residue. Fields, in order: V gene, CDR3 length, CDR3 protein.

V gene: TRBV7-9
CDR3 length: 12
CDR3 protein: CASSSLGWELFF

V gene: TRBV7-2
CDR3 length: 16
CDR3 protein: CASSTPAGGSYNEQFF

V gene: TRBV7-6
CDR3 length: 16
CDR3 protein: CASSPDQGGDPSEQYF

V gene: TRBV2
CDR3 length: 14
CDR3 protein: CARGSDGGANVLTF

V gene: TRBV25-1
CDR3 length: 15
CDR3 protein: CASSELRNVDNEQFF

V gene: TRBV7-9
CDR3 length: 13
CDR3 protein: CASSYSSTDTQYF

V gene: TRBV29-1
CDR3 length: 12
CDR3 protein: CSVAAGGYEQYF

V gene: TRBV12-5
CDR3 length: 13
CDR3 protein: CASGPSYNTEAFF

V gene: TRBV7-2
CDR3 length: 16
CDR3 protein: CASSLKGAVQYNEQFF

V gene: TRBV14
CDR3 length: 16
CDR3 protein: CASSQDEPSHIYEQYF

V gene: TRBV13
CDR3 length: 14
CDR3 protein: CASSLATTVYGYTF

V gene: TRBV7-9
CDR3 length: 16
CDR3 protein: CASSSPNRGSLEKLFF

V gene: TRBV19
CDR3 length: 14
CDR3 protein: CASSLTPTSYEQYF

V gene: TRBV27
CDR3 length: 10
CDR3 protein: CASPPYEQYF

V gene: TRBV28
CDR3 length: 14
CDR3 protein: CASSLVQLTDTQYF

V gene: TRBV10-3
CDR3 length: 11
CDR3 protein: CAIRLGDGYTF

V gene: TRBV9
CDR3 length: 13
CDR3 protein: CASSPGEVYEQYF

V gene: TRBV4-1
CDR3 length: 18
CDR3 protein: CASSQEIQGALNTGELFF

V gene: TRBV7-8
CDR3 length: 11
CDR3 protein: CASSPGNEQFF

V gene: TRBV27
CDR3 length: 14
CDR3 protein: CASSFSGPDYEQYF

V gene: TRBV9
CDR3 length: 15
CDR3 protein: CASSETGARDGTQYF

V gene: TRBV23-1
CDR3 length: 18
CDR3 protein: CASSQRQGAYRWTDTQYF

V gene: TRBV2
CDR3 length: 15
CDR3 protein: CASRPPGLITDTQYF

V gene: TRBV29-1
CDR3 length: 15
CDR3 protein: CSVEDPNRGSYEQYF

V gene: TRBV7-9
CDR3 length: 10
CDR3 protein: CASSLYEQFF

V gene: TRBV6-6
CDR3 length: 13
CDR3 protein: CASRQPPYNEQFF

V gene: TRBV7-2
CDR3 length: 9
CDR3 protein: CASSLGWLF

V gene: TRBV6-1
CDR3 length: 14
CDR3 protein: CASSERGTSYEQYF

V gene: TRBV4-1
CDR3 length: 14
CDR3 protein: CASSQEYSNQPQHF

V gene: TRBV6-5
CDR3 length: 15
CDR3 protein: CASSYYLGRMAEAFF

V gene: TRBV7-9
CDR3 length: 13
CDR3 protein: CASSSSGGNEQFF

V gene: TRBV7-9
CDR3 length: 14
CDR3 protein: CASSLAGLNEKLFF

V gene: TRBV19
CDR3 length: 13
CDR3 protein: CASSISGSTEAFF

V gene: TRBV6-1
CDR3 length: 13
CDR3 protein: CASSELPHQPQHF

V gene: TRBV11-2
CDR3 length: 15
CDR3 protein: CASSSYRGPYYEQYF

V gene: TRBV4-2
CDR3 length: 15
CDR3 protein: CASSQGGLDSYEQYF

V gene: TRBV4-2
CDR3 length: 14
CDR3 protein: CASSPRDGDYEQYF

V gene: TRBV7-9
CDR3 length: 12
CDR3 protein: CASSLGYNEQFF

V gene: TRBV7-8
CDR3 length: 13
CDR3 protein: CASSLVMGSEQFF

V gene: TRBV9
CDR3 length: 13
CDR3 protein: CASSPVVADTQYF

V gene: TRBV28
CDR3 length: 11
CDR3 protein: CASSANGEQYF

V gene: TRBV19
CDR3 length: 13
CDR3 protein: CASSISSTYEQYF

V gene: TRBV4-1
CDR3 length: 17
CDR3 protein: CASSQDIIGQGANEQFF

V gene: TRBV20-1
CDR3 length: 11
CDR3 protein: CSARDMGYPHF

V gene: TRBV7-2
CDR3 length: 15
CDR3 protein: CATGLTGWGGTEAFF

V gene: TRBV7-9
CDR3 length: 17
CDR3 protein: CASSLGLAGGTYNEQFF

V gene: TRBV5-1
CDR3 length: 14
CDR3 protein: CASSWTGMNTEAFF

V gene: TRBV4-1
CDR3 length: 15
CDR3 protein: CASSQDAGSNQPQHF

V gene: TRBV11-1
CDR3 length: 12
CDR3 protein: CASSPDRAEAFF

V gene: TRBV30
CDR3 length: 14
CDR3 protein: CAWLLAGGRNEQFF

V gene: TRBV7-9
CDR3 length: 15
CDR3 protein: CASSRPENEWEKLFF

V gene: TRBV30
CDR3 length: 15
CDR3 protein: CAWSVTGGRGNEQFF

V gene: TRBV29-1
CDR3 length: 14
CDR3 protein: CSVERTGPYNEQFF

V gene: TRBV27
CDR3 length: 12
CDR3 protein: CASSRDEETQYF

V gene: TRBV4-1
CDR3 length: 14
CDR3 protein: CASSQEGAGDEQYF